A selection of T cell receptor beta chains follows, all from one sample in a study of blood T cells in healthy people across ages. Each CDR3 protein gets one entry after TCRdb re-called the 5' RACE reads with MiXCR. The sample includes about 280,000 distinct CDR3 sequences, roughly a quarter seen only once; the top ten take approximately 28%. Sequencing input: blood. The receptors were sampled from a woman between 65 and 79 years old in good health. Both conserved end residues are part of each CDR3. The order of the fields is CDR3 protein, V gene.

CDR3: CGLGKFGNTEAFF
V: TRBV29-1

CDR3: CSARGGGGHYGYTF
V: TRBV20-1

CDR3: CASSWGGNQPQHF
V: TRBV28

CDR3: CASSAGQGSTGELFF
V: TRBV18

CDR3: CASSLAGLAGPYNEQFF
V: TRBV5-1

CDR3: CSVVLGANTQYF
V: TRBV29-1

CDR3: CASSQDRGTTLKF
V: TRBV14

CDR3: CSVGLAVGYETQYF
V: TRBV29-1

CDR3: CASSRWDNPYEQYF
V: TRBV6-5

CDR3: CASSLFATSSVEQYF
V: TRBV28

CDR3: CASSAASVNSPLHF
V: TRBV28

CDR3: CASSTGTFINEKLFF
V: TRBV7-2

CDR3: CASSPGEGNTVYF
V: TRBV5-1

CDR3: CASSQAGDLAEQYF
V: TRBV4-2

CDR3: CASSSMAYEQYF
V: TRBV7-8

CDR3: CASSGRTGVISTDTQYF
V: TRBV28

CDR3: CASSRPQGSKAFF
V: TRBV3-1

CDR3: CASSLFLGVAENSPLHF
V: TRBV28

CDR3: CASSLGGPGGDTIYF
V: TRBV7-2

CDR3: CASSRQGVVNTEAFF
V: TRBV28

CDR3: CASSLQGISGETQYF
V: TRBV5-1

CDR3: CSVTEGALAFGSYEQYF
V: TRBV29-1

CDR3: CSVTSGINEQFF
V: TRBV29-1

CDR3: CSTDPSVIGTQYF
V: TRBV20-1

CDR3: CSAQRTGGRGYTF
V: TRBV20-1

CDR3: CASSLSGLAGSEQYF
V: TRBV5-1

CDR3: CASSQDIGSEQYF
V: TRBV4-3

CDR3: CASSSRAGGPYEQYF
V: TRBV7-8

CDR3: CASSLGPDSGANVLTF
V: TRBV5-4

CDR3: CASSTGRVQNEQFF
V: TRBV5-1

CDR3: CASSLTKTTSVSYEQYF
V: TRBV7-2

CDR3: CASSQLGGLGADTEAFF
V: TRBV4-2

CDR3: CASSLGVGSGVNQPQHF
V: TRBV7-9

CDR3: CASRLRAVAGTDTQYF
V: TRBV28

CDR3: CASSQERGRAQYF
V: TRBV4-2

CDR3: CSARRRTTQETQYF
V: TRBV20-1

CDR3: CASSSGTFQETQYF
V: TRBV5-1

CDR3: CASSSNRDRSEKLFF
V: TRBV12-3/TRBV12-4

CDR3: CASSLGKHTGRPYEQYF
V: TRBV7-3

CDR3: CATSRSRGYEQYF
V: TRBV15

CDR3: CSASFGAFLAKNIQYF
V: TRBV20-1

CDR3: CASSQDVRTSGGGDTQYF
V: TRBV3-1

CDR3: CASTVRGAHEQYF
V: TRBV28

CDR3: CSATPRTTYNEQFF
V: TRBV29-1

CDR3: CASSQEGTSGSHRSTDTQYF
V: TRBV4-1

CDR3: CSARASGRGYEQYF
V: TRBV20-1

CDR3: CASKGKGGVDEQFF
V: TRBV28

CDR3: CSARLARTSTDTQYF
V: TRBV20-1

CDR3: CASSPNASPGGDIF
V: TRBV28

CDR3: CAISGQEGETQYF
V: TRBV10-3